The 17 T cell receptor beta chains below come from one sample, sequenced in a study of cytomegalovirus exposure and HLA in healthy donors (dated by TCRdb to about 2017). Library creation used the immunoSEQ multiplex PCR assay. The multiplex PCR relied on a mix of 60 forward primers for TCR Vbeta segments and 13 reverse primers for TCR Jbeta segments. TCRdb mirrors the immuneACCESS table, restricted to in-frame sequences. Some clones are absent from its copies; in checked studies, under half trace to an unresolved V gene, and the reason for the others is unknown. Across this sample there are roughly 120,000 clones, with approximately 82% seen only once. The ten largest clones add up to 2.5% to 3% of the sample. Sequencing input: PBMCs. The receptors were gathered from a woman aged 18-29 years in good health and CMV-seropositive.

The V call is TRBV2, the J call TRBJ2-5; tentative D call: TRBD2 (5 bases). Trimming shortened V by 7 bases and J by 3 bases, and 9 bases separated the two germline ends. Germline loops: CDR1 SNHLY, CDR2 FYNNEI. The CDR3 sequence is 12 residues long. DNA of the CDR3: TGTGCCAGCACGGGGAATGAAGAGACCCAGTACTTC. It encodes CASTGNEETQYF.

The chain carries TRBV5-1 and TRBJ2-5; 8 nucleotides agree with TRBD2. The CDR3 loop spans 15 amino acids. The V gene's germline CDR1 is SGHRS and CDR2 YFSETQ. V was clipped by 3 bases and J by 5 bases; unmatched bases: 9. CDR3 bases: TGCGCCAGCAGCTCTTCGGGGGGGCCGTGGGAGACCCAGTACTTC. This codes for CASSSSGGPWETQYF.

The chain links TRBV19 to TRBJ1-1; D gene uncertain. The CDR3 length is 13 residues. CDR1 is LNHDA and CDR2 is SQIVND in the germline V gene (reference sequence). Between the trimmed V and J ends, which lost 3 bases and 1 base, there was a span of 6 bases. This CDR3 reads CASSMGGNTEAFF. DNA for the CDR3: TGTGCCAGTAGTATGGGAGGGAACACTGAAGCTTTCTTT.

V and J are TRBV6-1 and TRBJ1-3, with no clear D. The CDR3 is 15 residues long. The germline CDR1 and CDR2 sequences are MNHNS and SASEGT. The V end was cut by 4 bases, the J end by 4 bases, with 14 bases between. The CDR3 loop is CASSVIPGYGNTIYF. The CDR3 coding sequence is TGTGCCAGCAGTGTGATCCCGGGATACGGAAACACCATATATTTT.

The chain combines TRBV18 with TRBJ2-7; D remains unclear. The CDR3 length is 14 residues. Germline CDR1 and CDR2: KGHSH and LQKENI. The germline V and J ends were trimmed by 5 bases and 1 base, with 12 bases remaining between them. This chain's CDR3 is CASSELQASYEQYF. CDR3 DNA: TGTGCCAGCTCAGAGCTTCAGGCGTCCTACGAGCAGTACTTC.

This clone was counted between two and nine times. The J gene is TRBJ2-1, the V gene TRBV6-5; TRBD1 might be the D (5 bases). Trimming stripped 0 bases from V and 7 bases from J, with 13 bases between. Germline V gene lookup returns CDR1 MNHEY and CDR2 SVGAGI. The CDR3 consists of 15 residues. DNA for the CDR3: TGTGCCAGCAGTTACTCAGGGGCTTACTTAAATGAGCAGTTCTTC. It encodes CASSYSGAYLNEQFF.

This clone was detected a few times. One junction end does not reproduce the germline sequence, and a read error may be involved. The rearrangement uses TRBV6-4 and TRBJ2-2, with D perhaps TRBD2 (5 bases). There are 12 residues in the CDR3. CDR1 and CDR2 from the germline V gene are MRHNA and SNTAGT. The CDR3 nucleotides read TGTGCCAGCTCCCCCAAACACCGGGGAGCTGTTTTT. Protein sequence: CASSPKHRGAVF.

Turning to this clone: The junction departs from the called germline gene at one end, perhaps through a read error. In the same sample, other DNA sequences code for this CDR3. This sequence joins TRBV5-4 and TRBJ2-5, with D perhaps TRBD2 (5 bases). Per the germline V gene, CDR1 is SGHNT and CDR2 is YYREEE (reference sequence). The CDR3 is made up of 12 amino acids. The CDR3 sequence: CASRRIGETQYF. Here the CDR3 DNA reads TGCGCCAGCAGGAGGATAGGAGAGACCCAGTACTTC.

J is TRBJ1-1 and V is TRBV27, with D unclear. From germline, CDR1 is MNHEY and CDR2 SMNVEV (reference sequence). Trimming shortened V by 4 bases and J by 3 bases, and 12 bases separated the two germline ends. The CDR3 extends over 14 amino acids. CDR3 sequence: CASSSLSGDTEAFF. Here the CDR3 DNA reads TGTGCCAGCAGTTCCCTTTCCGGGGACACTGAAGCTTTCTTT.

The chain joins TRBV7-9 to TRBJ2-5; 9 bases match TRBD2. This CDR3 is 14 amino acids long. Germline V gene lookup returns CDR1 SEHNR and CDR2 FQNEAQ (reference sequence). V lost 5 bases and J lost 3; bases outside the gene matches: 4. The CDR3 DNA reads TGTGCCAGCAGCAATAGCGGGGGAAAAGAGACCCAGTACTTC. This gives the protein CASSNSGGKETQYF.

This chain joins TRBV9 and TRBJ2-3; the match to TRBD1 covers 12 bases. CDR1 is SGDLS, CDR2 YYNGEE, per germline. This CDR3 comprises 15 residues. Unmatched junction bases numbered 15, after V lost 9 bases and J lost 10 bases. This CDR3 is CATSPPGQGALSQYF. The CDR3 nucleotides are TGTGCCACCTCCCCGCCGGGACAGGGGGCCTTGTCGCAGTATTTT. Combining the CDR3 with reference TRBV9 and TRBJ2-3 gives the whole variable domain DSGVTQTPKHLITATGQRVTLRCSPRSGDLSVYWYQQSLDQGLQFLIQYYNGEERAKGNILERFSAQQFPDLHSELNLSSLELGDSALYFCATSPPGQGALSQYFGPGTRLTVL.

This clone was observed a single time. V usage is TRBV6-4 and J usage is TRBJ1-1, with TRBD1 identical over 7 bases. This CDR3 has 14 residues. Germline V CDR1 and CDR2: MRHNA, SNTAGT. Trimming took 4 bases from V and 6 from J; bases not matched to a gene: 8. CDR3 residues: CASSVDRDSPEAFF. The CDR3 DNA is TGTGCCAGCAGTGTCGACCGGGACAGTCCTGAAGCTTTCTTT.

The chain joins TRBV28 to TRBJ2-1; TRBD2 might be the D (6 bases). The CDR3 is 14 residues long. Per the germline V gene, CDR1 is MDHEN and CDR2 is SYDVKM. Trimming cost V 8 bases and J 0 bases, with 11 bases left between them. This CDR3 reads CASHGGSSYNEQFF. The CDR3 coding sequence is TGTGCCAGCCATGGGGGGAGCTCCTACAATGAGCAGTTCTTC.

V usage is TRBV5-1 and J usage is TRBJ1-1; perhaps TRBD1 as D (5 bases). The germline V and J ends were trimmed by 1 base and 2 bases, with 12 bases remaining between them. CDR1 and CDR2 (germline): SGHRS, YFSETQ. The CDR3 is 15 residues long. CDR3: CASSLFSGSNTEAFF. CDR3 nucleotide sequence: TGCGCCAGCAGCTTGTTCTCAGGGTCAAACACTGAAGCTTTCTTT.

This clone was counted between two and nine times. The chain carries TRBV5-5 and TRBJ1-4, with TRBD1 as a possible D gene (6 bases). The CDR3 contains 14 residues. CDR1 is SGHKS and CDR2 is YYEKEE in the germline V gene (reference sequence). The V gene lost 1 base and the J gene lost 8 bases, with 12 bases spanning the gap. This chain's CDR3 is CASSLSGQPEKLFF. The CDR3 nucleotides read TGTGCCAGCAGCTTGTCGGGACAACCCGAAAAACTGTTTTTT.

The CDR3 DNA reads as TGTGCCAGCAGCGCCGGGGACAGGGTGCCCGGGGAGCTGTTTTTT. It encodes CASSAGDRVPGELFF. This chain links TRBV7-9 with TRBJ2-2; 9 bases match TRBD1. This CDR3 region has 15 residues. Per germline, CDR1 SEHNR and CDR2 FQNEAQ (reference sequence). The ends lost 5 bases at V and 6 bases at J; junction bases unmatched: 7.

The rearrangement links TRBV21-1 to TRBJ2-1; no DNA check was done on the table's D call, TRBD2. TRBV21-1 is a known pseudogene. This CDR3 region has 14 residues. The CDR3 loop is CASSKLAWVYEQFF. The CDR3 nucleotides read TGTGCCAGCAGCAAGCTAGCCTGGGTCTATGAGCAGTTCTTC.